These 28 T cell receptor beta chains originate from one sample sequenced in a study of blood T cell repertoires in COVID-19. Only in-frame clones appear in the TCRdb table, and some are missing; sequencing was by immunoSEQ multiplex PCR. The table shows about 350,000 clones, with approximately 86% occurring only once. The sequencing input was peripheral blood. These TCRs come from a woman aged 55 to 70 with COVID-19, enrolled during active disease.

The J gene is TRBJ1-2, the V gene TRBV5-1; 11 bases align to TRBD1. Losses at the gene ends were 4 bases for V and 2 bases for J; bases not matched to a gene: 7. There are 16 residues in the CDR3. The germline V gene encodes CDR1 SGHRS and CDR2 YFSETQ. The CDR3 reads CASSPGGTGGNYGYTF. The CDR3 coding sequence is TGCGCCAGCAGCCCAGGCGGGACAGGGGGGAACTATGGCTACACCTTC. The variable domain in full, completed from reference TRBV5-1 and TRBJ1-2, reads KAGVTQTPRYLIKTRGQQVTLSCSPISGHRSVSWYQQTPGQGLQFLFEYFSETQRNKGNFPGRFSGRQFSNSRSEMNVSTLELGDSALYLCASSPGGTGGNYGYTFGSGTRLTVV.

This clone was counted a single time. The V and J genes are TRBV7-2 and TRBJ1-1; possibly TRBD1 for D (6 bases). Germline CDR1 reads SGHTA; CDR2 reads FQGNSA. Trimming left V 3 bases short and J 5 bases short, with 13 bases between. The CDR3 is made up of 14 amino acids. The CDR3 protein is CASSLIWTETEAFF. In nucleotides, the CDR3 is TGTGCCAGCAGCTTGATCTGGACAGAGACTGAAGCTTTCTTT.

The chain has TRBV19 and TRBJ2-1; maybe TRBD1 (6 bases). Trimming cost V 0 bases and J 4 bases, with 13 bases left between them. The CDR3 is 16 amino acids. Germline CDR1 LNHDA, CDR2 SQIVND (reference sequence). The CDR3: CASSIDRQGSYNEQFF. In DNA, the CDR3 is TGTGCCAGTAGTATAGATCGGCAGGGGTCATACAATGAGCAGTTCTTC.

The chain uses TRBV19 and TRBJ2-2; D gene unclear. This CDR3 has 13 amino acids. CDR1 LNHDA and CDR2 SQIVND come from the germline V gene (reference sequence). V shed 10 bases and J shed 2 bases, with 11 bases lying between them. The CDR3 nucleotides read TGTGCCACCCTGACACTTAACACCGGGGAGCTGTTTTTT. Translated: CATLTLNTGELFF.

The chain recombines TRBV6-1 with TRBJ1-1, with 9 nucleotides matching TRBD1. The V segment lost 0 bases and the J segment 4 bases; nucleotides outside the gene matches: 3. This CDR3 is built from 15 residues. Germline CDR1 MNHNS, CDR2 SASEGT. The CDR3 DNA follows: TGTGCCAGCAGTGAAGCGCCGACAGGGGGCACTGAAGCTTTCTTT. As protein: CASSEAPTGGTEAFF.

V and J are TRBV5-1 and TRBJ2-2; possible D gene TRBD1, 5 bases. Trimming left V 5 bases short and J 6 bases short, with 11 bases between. Germline assignment: CDR1 SGHRS and CDR2 YFSETQ. The CDR3 extends over 13 amino acids. CDR3 in amino acids: CASRQAAAGELFF. CDR3 nucleotides: TGCGCCAGCAGACAGGCGGCGGCCGGGGAGCTGTTTTTT.

The V gene is TRBV7-9, the J gene TRBJ2-7, with 13 bases aligning to TRBD2. Germline V gene lookup returns CDR1 SEHNR and CDR2 FQNEAQ (reference sequence). There are 15 residues in the CDR3. Trimming cost V 5 bases and J 5 bases; bases outside gene matches: 6. CDR3 nucleotide sequence: TGTGCCAGCAGCACCGGGACTAGCGGGACCAACGAGCAGTACTTC. Translating it yields CASSTGTSGTNEQYF. Filled out from reference TRBV7-9 and TRBJ2-7, the complete variable domain reads DTGVSQNPRHKITKRGQNVTFRCDPISEHNRLYWYRQTLGQGPEFLTYFQNEAQLEKSRLLSDRFSAERPKGSFSTLEIQRTEQGDSAMYLCASSTGTSGTNEQYFGPGTRLTVT.

The chain is built from TRBV18 and TRBJ2-7; maybe TRBD2 (7 bases). V was shortened by 4 bases and J by 0 bases, with 16 bases between the two germline ends. In germline, CDR1 is KGHSH, CDR2 LQKENI. This CDR3 has 16 amino acids. In DNA form, the CDR3 reads TGTGCCAGCTCACGCCGGGGGGCAGACATCTCCTACGAGCAGTACTTC. It is translated as CASSRRGADISYEQYF.

The gene calls are TRBV27 and TRBJ2-7; 9 bases are a match to TRBD2. V dropped 6 bases and J dropped 1; count of bases not matched to a gene: 4. Germline lookup yields CDR1 MNHEY and CDR2 SMNVEV (reference sequence). CDR3 size: 14 residues. The CDR3 region has the DNA TGTGCCAGCAGCCTAGCGGGGCATTCCTACGAGCAGTACTTC. Translating it yields CASSLAGHSYEQYF.

The chain combines TRBV30 with TRBJ2-2; TRBD1 aligns across 8 bases. The V gene end was trimmed by 1 base and the J gene end by 1 base; junction bases not matched to a gene: 5. Germline CDR1 and CDR2: GTSNPN and SVGIG (reference sequence). This CDR3 spans 16 amino acids. The CDR3 sequence: CAWSGQGKVNTGELFF. The CDR3 DNA is TGTGCCTGGAGTGGACAGGGGAAGGTGAACACCGGGGAGCTGTTTTTT.

The genes are TRBV18 and TRBJ1-2, with 9 bases fitting TRBD1. The CDR3 has 14 amino acids. The germline CDR1 and CDR2 sequences are KGHSH and LQKENI. J was trimmed by 3 bases and V by 5 bases; bases with no gene match: 4. CDR3: CASSSDRGDYGYTF. The CDR3 coding sequence is TGTGCCAGCTCATCGGACAGGGGAGACTATGGCTACACCTTC.

This sequence joins TRBV5-1 and TRBJ2-7, with 9 bases aligning to TRBD1. V gave up 0 bases and J gave up 4 bases; unmatched junction bases: 5. The CDR3 has 15 residues. Germline assignment: CDR1 SGHRS and CDR2 YFSETQ. The CDR3 sequence is CASSLGDRESYEQYF. The CDR3, as DNA: TGCGCCAGCAGCTTGGGGGACAGGGAAAGTTACGAGCAGTACTTC.

This chain links TRBV7-2 with TRBJ2-1, with D possibly matching TRBD1 (5 bases). The CDR3 covers 13 residues. Germline V CDR1 and CDR2: SGHTA, FQGNSA. V was trimmed by 0 bases and J by 6 bases, leaving 6 bases between them. CDR3 protein: CASSLAGVNEQFF. CDR3 bases: TGTGCCAGCAGCTTAGCAGGGGTCAATGAGCAGTTCTTC.

The genes are TRBV2 and TRBJ2-5; D might be TRBD2 (6 bases). The length of the CDR3 is 13 residues. Trimming removed 6 bases at V and 9 bases at J, with 17 bases between. Germline V CDR1 and CDR2: SNHLY, FYNNEI. The DNA of the CDR3 is TGTGCCAGCAGCGAGGAGGGCTCGGGGTCCCAGTACTTC. It codes for CASSEEGSGSQYF.

This clone was observed a single time. CDR3 in DNA: TGTGCCAGCAGTGAAGCGCGGGGAAACACCATATATTTT. It translates to CASSEARGNTIYF. J is TRBJ1-3 and V is TRBV6-1; D is uncertain. Germline assignment: CDR1 MNHNS and CDR2 SASEGT. Trimming stripped 0 bases from V and 4 bases from J, with 4 bases between. This CDR3 has 13 residues.

CDR3 sequence reads: CAWSSGNRGREKLFF. For the CDR3, the DNA is TGTGCCTGGAGTTCTGGGAACAGGGGTAGGGAAAAACTGTTTTTT. The chain is built from TRBV30 and TRBJ1-4, with 7 nucleotides matching TRBD1. The V and J ends lost 2 bases and 8 bases, in that order; junction bases with no gene match: 11. In germline, CDR1 is GTSNPN, CDR2 SVGIG (reference sequence). This CDR3 comprises 15 residues.

V gene TRBV2 combines with J gene TRBJ2-3; 14 bases agree with TRBD2. This CDR3 comprises 18 residues. V gave up 7 bases and J gave up 0 bases; unmatched junction bases: 9. The V gene's germline CDR1 is SNHLY and CDR2 FYNNEI. In DNA, the CDR3 is TGTGCCAGCAAACCGGGACTAGCGGGGGCGTATAGCACAGATACGCAGTATTTT. As protein: CASKPGLAGAYSTDTQYF.

This sequence joins TRBV7-9 and TRBJ1-1; D call uncertain. Germline lookup yields CDR1 SEHNR and CDR2 FQNEAQ (reference sequence). This CDR3 comprises 12 residues. V lost 0 bases and J 5 bases, leaving 4 bases between the germline ends. The CDR3 sequence: CASSLASTEAFF. Written as DNA, the CDR3 is TGTGCCAGCAGCTTAGCTTCGACTGAAGCTTTCTTT.

The chain has TRBV7-9 and TRBJ2-4; 7 bases are shared with TRBD1. V was clipped by 5 bases and J by 7 bases; unmatched bases: 8. This CDR3 is 14 amino acids long. Per germline, CDR1 SEHNR and CDR2 FQNEAQ (reference sequence). The CDR3 bases are TGTGCCAGCAGCCCACAGGGGCTAGGGAACATTCAGTACTTC. It encodes CASSPQGLGNIQYF.

The chain recombines TRBV5-6 with TRBJ2-1, with 7 bases identical to TRBD1. Germline CDR1 is SGHDT and CDR2 is YYEEEE. The CDR3 sequence is 14 residues long. Losses at the gene ends were 4 bases for V and 9 bases for J; bases not matched to a gene: 10. This chain's CDR3 is CASSRTGSWVEQFF. The CDR3 DNA follows: TGTGCCAGCAGCCGGACAGGCTCATGGGTTGAGCAGTTCTTC. The full variable domain, with the rest looked up from reference TRBV5-6 and TRBJ2-1, is DAGVTQSPTHLIKTRGQQVTLRCSPKSGHDTVSWYQQALGQGPQFIFQYYEEEERQRGNFPDRFSGHQFPNYSSELNVNALLLGDSALYLCASSRTGSWVEQFFGPGTRLTVL.

This chain connects TRBV5-4 to TRBJ2-5; 8 nucleotides align to TRBD2. Trimming cost V 0 bases and J 5 bases; bases outside gene matches: 6. The length of the CDR3 is 15 residues. The germline gives CDR1 SGHNT, CDR2 YYREEE (reference sequence). CDR3 coding DNA: TGTGCCAGCAGCTTGGGGGTAGCGGGGTCCGAGACCCAGTACTTC. Amino acids: CASSLGVAGSETQYF.

The chain has TRBV11-2 and TRBJ2-5, with D hard to call. CDR3 length equals 17 residues. Trimming stripped 1 base from V and 1 base from J, with 16 bases between. Germline V gene sequence: CDR1 SGHAT, CDR2 FQNNGV. The CDR3 DNA sequence: TGTGCCAGCAGCTTAGTGTTGCCTAGGAGCCTCCAAGAGACCCAGTACTTC. Its translation: CASSLVLPRSLQETQYF.

V gene TRBV9 combines with J gene TRBJ1-2, with D possibly matching TRBD1 (5 bases). Between the trimmed V and J ends, which lost 4 bases and 8 bases, there was a span of 18 bases. CDR3 length: 14 amino acids. Germline V CDR1 and CDR2: SGDLS, YYNGEE. The CDR3 loop reads CASSPNSGGKGYTF. In DNA form, the CDR3 reads TGTGCCAGCAGCCCAAATTCGGGGGGTAAAGGCTACACCTTC.

The chain joins TRBV5-1 to TRBJ1-2; TRBD1 matches 9 bases. Germline loops: CDR1 SGHRS, CDR2 YFSETQ. With 4 bases clipped from V and 2 bases from J, the junction kept 3 bases outside the gene matches. This CDR3 has 14 amino acids. The CDR3 region is CASSPTGGNYGYTF. CDR3 nucleotide sequence: TGCGCCAGCAGCCCCACAGGGGGCAACTATGGCTACACCTTC.

The V and J genes are TRBV5-4 and TRBJ2-3, with D possibly matching TRBD2 (5 bases). The V end was cut by 1 base, the J end by 2 bases, with 20 bases between. Germline V CDR1 and CDR2: SGHNT, YYREEE (reference sequence). The CDR3 is 18 residues long. The CDR3 DNA reads TGTGCCAGCAGCTTGAAAACGAGCGGCCTGTGGGCCACAGATACGCAGTATTTT. Residues: CASSLKTSGLWATDTQYF.

The table lists this clone with a few counts. CDR3 region: CASSLGGDRLKAFF. For the CDR3, the DNA is TGTGCCAGCAGCTTAGGGGGTGACAGGCTGAAAGCTTTCTTT. The V and J genes are TRBV7-9 and TRBJ1-1; tentatively, D is TRBD1 (6 bases). The length of the CDR3 is 14 residues. Per the germline V gene, CDR1 is SEHNR and CDR2 is FQNEAQ (reference sequence). V lost 1 base and J 9 bases, leaving 15 bases between the germline ends.

The chain joins TRBV23-1 to TRBJ1-2, with 11 bases fitting TRBD1. TRBV23-1 is noted as an ORF with a role that remains uncertain. This CDR3 spans 19 amino acids. V trimming: 4 bases; J trimming: 7 bases; junction bases outside the gene matches: 20. CDR3 coding DNA: TGCGCCAGCAGTCTAATACCCTCCGGGACAGGGGGGCGAAGGAGTGGCTACACCTTC. Protein product: CASSLIPSGTGGRRSGYTF.

The rearrangement uses TRBV7-2 and TRBJ1-3; 8 bases line up with TRBD1. Germline V gene sequence: CDR1 SGHTA, CDR2 FQGNSA. V lost 3 bases to trimming and J lost 4 bases; unmatched junction nucleotides: 8. The CDR3 is 16 amino acids. Here the CDR3 reads CASSLSGGLGGNTIYF. The CDR3 DNA reads as TGTGCCAGCAGCTTGTCAGGGGGCTTGGGAGGAAACACCATATATTTT.